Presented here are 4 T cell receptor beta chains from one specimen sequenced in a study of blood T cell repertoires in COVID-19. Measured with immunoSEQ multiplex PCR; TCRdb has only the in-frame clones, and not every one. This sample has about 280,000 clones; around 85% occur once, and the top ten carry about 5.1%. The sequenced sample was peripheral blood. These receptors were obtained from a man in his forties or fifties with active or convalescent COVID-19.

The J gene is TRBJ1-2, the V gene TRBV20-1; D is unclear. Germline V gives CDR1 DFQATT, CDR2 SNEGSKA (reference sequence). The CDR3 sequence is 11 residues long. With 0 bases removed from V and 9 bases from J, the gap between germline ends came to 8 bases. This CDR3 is CSARDGGRYTF. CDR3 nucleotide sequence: TGCAGTGCTAGAGATGGTGGCCGCTACACCTTC.

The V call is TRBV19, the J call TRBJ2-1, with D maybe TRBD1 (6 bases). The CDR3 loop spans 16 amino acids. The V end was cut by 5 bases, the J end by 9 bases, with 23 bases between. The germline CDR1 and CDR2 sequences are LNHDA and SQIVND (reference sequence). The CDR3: CASSVLLPRGAGEQFF. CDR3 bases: TGTGCCAGTAGTGTCCTTTTACCCAGGGGCGCGGGTGAGCAGTTCTTC.

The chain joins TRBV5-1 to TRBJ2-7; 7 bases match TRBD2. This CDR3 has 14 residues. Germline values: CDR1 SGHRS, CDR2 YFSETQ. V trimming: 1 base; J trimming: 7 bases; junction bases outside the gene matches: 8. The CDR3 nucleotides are TGCGCCAGCAGCTTGCCTACTAGCGCGGGGGAGCAGTACTTC. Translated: CASSLPTSAGEQYF. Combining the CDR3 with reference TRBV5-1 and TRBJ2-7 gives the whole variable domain KAGVTQTPRYLIKTRGQQVTLSCSPISGHRSVSWYQQTPGQGLQFLFEYFSETQRNKGNFPGRFSGRQFSNSRSEMNVSTLELGDSALYLCASSLPTSAGEQYFGPGTRLTVT.

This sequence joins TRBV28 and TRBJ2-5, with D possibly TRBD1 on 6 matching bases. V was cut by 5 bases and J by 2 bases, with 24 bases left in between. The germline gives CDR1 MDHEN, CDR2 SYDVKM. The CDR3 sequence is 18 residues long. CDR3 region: CASSLPPWQGKAQETQYF. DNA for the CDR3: TGTGCCAGCAGTCTTCCCCCGTGGCAGGGGAAGGCGCAAGAGACCCAGTACTTC.